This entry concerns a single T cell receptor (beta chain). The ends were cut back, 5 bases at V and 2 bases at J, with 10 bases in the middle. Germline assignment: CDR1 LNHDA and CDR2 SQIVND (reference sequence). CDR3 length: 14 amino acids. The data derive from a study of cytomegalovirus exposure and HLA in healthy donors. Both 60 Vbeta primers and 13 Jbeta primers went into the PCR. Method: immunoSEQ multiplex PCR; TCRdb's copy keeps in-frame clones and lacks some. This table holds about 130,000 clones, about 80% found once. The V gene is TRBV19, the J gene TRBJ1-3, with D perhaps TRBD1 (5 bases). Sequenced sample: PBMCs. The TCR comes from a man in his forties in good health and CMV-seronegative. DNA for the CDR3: TGTGCCAGTAGTCCGCAGGGTACTGGAAACACCATATATTTT. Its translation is CASSPQGTGNTIYF.